The subject of this entry is one TCR beta chain. What it binds is not known. The PCR had 60 Vbeta and 13 Jbeta primers. TCRdb's table, derived via immunoSEQ multiplex PCR, lists solely in-frame clones and lacks some. The profile shows approximately 65,000 clones, 68% of them singletons. The sample comes from a study of cytomegalovirus exposure and HLA in healthy donors. Looked up from germline, CDR1 is SEHNR and CDR2 is FQNEAQ (reference sequence). There are 15 residues in the CDR3. V lost 1 base to trimming and J lost 5 bases, with 14 bases between them. General study findings and limits: About 87% or about 30% of the time was how often most TCR beta V segments were productive, according to an earlier analysis.

The material sequenced was PBMCs. The chain combines TRBV7-9 with TRBJ1-2; a weak D match, TRBD1 (6 bases). The receptor comes from a man aged 40-55 years in good health and CMV-seropositive. The CDR3 coding sequence is TGTGCCAGCAGCTTAGATGGGGGCAACACATATGGCTACACCTTC. Protein sequence: CASSLDGGNTYGYTF.